Below, 16 T cell receptor beta chains from the same sample are listed, as sequenced in a study of cytomegalovirus exposure and HLA in healthy donors (dated by TCRdb to about 2017). Library preparation used the immunoSEQ multiplex PCR assay. TCRdb limited this immuneACCESS table to in-frame rearrangements with V and J called. A share of clones is missing; checked studies link under half to unresolved V genes, and the rest is unexplained. In all, the sample holds 200,000 to 250,000 clones, and around 87% of those were seen once. The ten top clones hold about 2.5% of the sample. The sample comprised PBMCs. These receptors were collected from a man aged 18 to 30 in good health and CMV-seronegative.

This rearrangement joins TRBV15 to TRBJ1-6; maybe TRBD1 (5 bases). Germline-derived CDR1 and CDR2 are LNHNV and YYDKDF (reference sequence). The CDR3 contains 14 residues. Trimming stripped 5 bases from V and 10 bases from J, with 15 bases between. For the CDR3, the DNA is TGTGCCACCAGCTACCCGGGGGGAGGATCACCCCTCCACTTT. Translated, it gives CATSYPGGGSPLHF.

The chain combines TRBV5-4 with TRBJ2-5; 14 nucleotides match TRBD2. Germline V gives CDR1 SGHNT, CDR2 YYREEE (reference sequence). CDR3 length: 16 residues. The trim removed 4 bases at V and 4 bases at J, leaving 6 bases unmatched. The CDR3 protein is CASSHPGLAGVETQYF. CDR3 nucleotides: TGTGCCAGCAGCCATCCGGGACTAGCGGGAGTAGAGACCCAGTACTTC.

The V gene is TRBV28, the J gene TRBJ2-1; TRBD1 might be the D (6 bases). V was cut by 6 bases and J by 6 bases, with 18 bases left in between. The CDR3 spans 15 residues. The germline V gene has CDR1 MDHEN and CDR2 SYDVKM. CDR3 residues: CASRLQGSQRNEQFF. CDR3 DNA sequence: TGTGCCAGCAGGTTACAGGGTAGTCAGCGCAATGAGCAGTTCTTC. Drawing the rest from reference TRBV28 and TRBJ2-1, the complete variable domain is DVKVTQSSRYLVKRTGEKVFLECVQDMDHENMFWYRQDPGLGLRLIYFSYDVKMKEKGDIPEGYSVSREKKERFSLILESASTNQTSMYLCASRLQGSQRNEQFFGPGTRLTVL.

This chain connects TRBV7-6 to TRBJ2-7; D gene unclear. V was trimmed by 1 base and J by 5 bases, leaving 9 bases between them. The CDR3 contains 13 residues. Germline CDR1 SGHVS, CDR2 FNYEAQ. As DNA, the CDR3 is TGTGCCAGCAGCTTAGAGGCAGGTCACGAGCAGTACTTC. This codes for CASSLEAGHEQYF. The variable domain in full, with the rest retrieved from reference TRBV7-6 and TRBJ2-7, is GAGVSQSPRYKVTKRGQDVALRCDPISGHVSLYWYRQALGQGPEFLTYFNYEAQQDKSGLPNDRFSAERPEGSISTLTIQRTEQRDSAMYRCASSLEAGHEQYFGPGTRLTVT.

The gene calls are TRBV29-1 and TRBJ2-1, with 10 positions matching TRBD2. The V and J ends lost 8 bases and 1 base, in that order; junction bases with no gene match: 8. Looked up from germline, CDR1 is SQVTM and CDR2 is ANQGSEA. CDR3 length: 15 amino acids. The CDR3 protein is CSTHGTSESYNEQFF. The CDR3 bases are TGCAGCACCCACGGGACTAGCGAATCCTACAATGAGCAGTTCTTC.

The chain carries TRBV7-6 and TRBJ2-1; TRBD2 aligns across 9 bases. Germline-derived CDR1 and CDR2 are SGHVS and FNYEAQ. V lost 5 bases, J lost 8 bases, and 7 bases stayed unmatched. This CDR3 has 14 residues. In nucleotides, the CDR3 is TGTGCCAGCAGCCTCCAGCGGGAGGTCGATGAGCAGTTCTTC. This translates into CASSLQREVDEQFF.

The chain employs TRBV9 and TRBJ2-3; tentatively, D is TRBD1 (6 bases). Germline lookup yields CDR1 SGDLS and CDR2 YYNGEE. CDR3 length equals 14 residues. Trimming removed 3 bases from V and 4 bases from J, with 12 bases in between. CDR3 sequence reads: CASSGLRGSDTQYF. CDR3 nucleotide sequence: TGTGCCAGCAGCGGCCTCAGGGGCTCAGATACGCAGTATTTT. The full variable domain, its missing parts supplied by reference TRBV9 and TRBJ2-3, is DSGVTQTPKHLITATGQRVTLRCSPRSGDLSVYWYQQSLDQGLQFLIQYYNGEERAKGNILERFSAQQFPDLHSELNLSSLELGDSALYFCASSGLRGSDTQYFGPGTRLTVL.

The V gene is TRBV6-1, the J gene TRBJ2-7; 9 positions agree with TRBD1. Germline V gene data show CDR1 as MNHNS and CDR2 as SASEGT. The CDR3 has 15 residues. Trimming cost V 6 bases and J 2 bases; bases outside gene matches: 8. CDR3 protein: CASSSLTGGPYEQYF. CDR3 bases: TGTGCCAGCAGCTCCCTTACAGGGGGCCCCTACGAGCAGTACTTC.

The chain uses TRBV29-1 and TRBJ1-2; 10 bases fit TRBD1. CDR3 length equals 13 residues. Germline V lookup: CDR1 SQVTM, CDR2 ANQGSEA. V dropped 6 bases and J dropped 5; count of bases not matched to a gene: 6. The CDR3 nucleotides are TGCAGCGTACCGAGACAGGGGGCGTATGGCTACACCTTC. Encoded protein: CSVPRQGAYGYTF.

This clone was seen a single time. CDR3 sequence reads: CASSPDLSGRETQYF. For the CDR3, the DNA is TGCGCCAGCAGCCCGGACCTGAGCGGGAGAGAGACCCAGTACTTC. The V and J genes are TRBV5-1 and TRBJ2-5; TRBD2 matches 8 bases. Germline CDR1 is SGHRS and CDR2 is YFSETQ. This CDR3 has 15 residues. The V and J ends lost 4 bases and 4 bases, in that order; junction bases with no gene match: 9.

The chain uses TRBV9 and TRBJ1-3, with a possible D match to TRBD1 (5 bases). This CDR3 comprises 15 residues. The V end was cut by 3 bases, the J end by 7 bases, with 17 bases between. The germline V gene encodes CDR1 SGDLS and CDR2 YYNGEE. The CDR3 DNA reads as TGTGCCAGCAGCGCAATAGGGGCAGGTACTAACACCATATATTTT. Translated, it gives CASSAIGAGTNTIYF.

The chain recombines TRBV27 with TRBJ2-7; 9 positions agree with TRBD2. V shed 4 bases and J 4 bases; nucleotides not matched to a gene: 8. The length of the CDR3 is 15 residues. Germline CDR1 MNHEY, CDR2 SMNVEV (reference sequence). CDR3 in DNA: TGTGCCAGCAGTTCCGTGGCGGGGGGGCCGTACGAGCAGTACTTC. Its translation is CASSSVAGGPYEQYF.

This chain links TRBV29-1 with TRBJ2-5; 10 bases match TRBD2. V gave up 6 bases and J gave up 5 bases; unmatched junction bases: 9. The CDR3 consists of 14 residues. The germline gives CDR1 SQVTM, CDR2 ANQGSEA. The CDR3: CSVIAGGGGETQYF. DNA for the CDR3: TGCAGCGTAATAGCGGGAGGAGGGGGGGAGACCCAGTACTTC.

This chain connects TRBV4-3 to TRBJ1-6, with unresolved D. V was shortened by 0 bases and J by 9 bases, with 9 bases between the two germline ends. CDR3 length equals 14 residues. CDR1 LGHNA and CDR2 YSLEER come from the germline V gene. CDR3 DNA sequence: TGCGCCAGCAGCCAAGAGGCGGCGTCTTCACCCCTCCACTTT. The encoded protein is CASSQEAASSPLHF.

The chain joins TRBV6-5 to TRBJ1-2; TRBD1 might be the D (5 bases). CDR1 is MNHEY, CDR2 SVGAGI, per germline. The CDR3 has 15 residues. V lost 2 bases, J lost 7 bases, and 17 bases lay in between. The CDR3 coding sequence is TGTGCCAGCAGTTACAATGGGCGGGGCTTCGGTGGCTACACCTTC. It specifies CASSYNGRGFGGYTF.

The rearrangement joins TRBV4-2 to TRBJ2-7, with 7 nucleotides matching TRBD2. The CDR3 extends over 16 amino acids. Trimming cost V 0 bases and J 2 bases; bases outside gene matches: 7. Looked up from germline, CDR1 is LGHNA and CDR2 is YNFKEQ. The CDR3 region is CASSQDASGATYEQYF. In nucleotides, the CDR3 is TGTGCCAGCAGCCAAGACGCTAGCGGTGCCACCTACGAGCAGTACTTC.